This T cell receptor beta chain is from a study of T cell clonality in common variable immunodeficiency. Regarding the study as a whole: Compared with healthy controls, CVID subjects showed increased TCRbeta clonality, mostly in about a third. Authors noted CVID clonality's cause needs subpopulation repertoire sequencing.

Between the trimmed V and J ends, which lost 3 bases and 5 bases, there was a span of 7 bases. Germline V gives CDR1 KGHSH, CDR2 LQKENI. The CDR3 has 13 amino acids. Method: immunoSEQ multiplex PCR; TCRdb's copy keeps in-frame clones and lacks some. The sample is made up of 30,000 to 40,000 clones, none counted only once. This clone was seen at least ten times. Its specificity is not known. The missing CDR3 end, 3 residues past where the read stops, is filled in from the germline J gene. Other DNA sequences in the same sample also yield this CDR3. The receptor's source is a person between 18 and 75 years old in good health. What was sequenced was peripheral blood mononuclear cells. The V gene is TRBV18, the J gene TRBJ1-4; a weak D match, TRBD1 (6 bases). CDR3 amino acids: CASSPDRNEKLFF. The part of the CDR3 DNA that was read is TGTGCCAGCTCACCCGACAGGAATGAAAAA.